This TCR beta chain originates from a study of T cell repertoires in cytomegalovirus infection. Study in general: It can be stated that public TCR beta signatures indicated CMV infection as well as a matching HLA type. Study-wide points: Dominating the ex vivo response were TCR beta clonotypes that were CMV-specific and HLA-C-restricted.

TCRdb passed the reads through MiXCR, listing each CDR3 protein once. The sample has approximately 990,000 distinct CDR3 sequences, roughly 30% seen once; the top ten hold around an eighth. This clonotype showed up just a few times. As yet, its antigen is unknown. The specimen comprised cultured CD8+ T cells from PBMCs, sampled from culture after CMV antigen stimulation. The sequence was obtained from a human donor in good health (CMV status not recorded). Some clones in this sample may be carry-over from other donors' samples.

In DNA, the CDR3 is TGTGCCAGCAGCTCAACAGGGGGAAACACAGATACGCAGTATTTT. Protein sequence: CASSSTGGNTDTQYF. The chain combines TRBV7-9 with TRBJ2-3; the match to TRBD1 covers 8 bases. Germline V gene data show CDR1 as SEHNR and CDR2 as FQNEAQ (reference sequence). With V trimmed by 4 bases and J by 2 bases, 5 bases remained unmatched. The CDR3 consists of 15 residues.